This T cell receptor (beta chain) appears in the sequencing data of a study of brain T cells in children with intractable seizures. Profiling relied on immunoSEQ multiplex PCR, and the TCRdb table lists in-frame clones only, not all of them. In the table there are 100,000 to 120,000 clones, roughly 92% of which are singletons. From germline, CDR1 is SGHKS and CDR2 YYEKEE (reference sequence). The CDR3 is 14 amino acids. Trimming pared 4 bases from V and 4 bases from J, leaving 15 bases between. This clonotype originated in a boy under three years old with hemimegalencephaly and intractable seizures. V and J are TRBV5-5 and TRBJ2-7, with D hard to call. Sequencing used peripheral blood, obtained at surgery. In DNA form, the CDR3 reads TGTGCCAGCAGCCCCCTCCCGGGCGGATACGAGCAGTACTTC. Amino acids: CASSPLPGGYEQYF.